This T cell receptor beta chain stems from a study of blood T cell repertoires in COVID-19. Across the study: The origin of the acute and convalescent COVID-19 samples was the United States, Italy and Spain. T cells, B-cell-depleted T cells, or PBMCs provided the cDNA or gDNA that served as material.

CDR3 length equals 15 residues. CDR1 and CDR2 from the germline V gene are SGHDN and FVKESK. V gave up 4 bases and J gave up 6 bases, with 19 bases separating them. In the original workflow: Cell counts per sample came from amplifying reference gene primers. The table came from immunoSEQ multiplex PCR; TCRdb's copy has only in-frame clones and leaves some out. V and J calls and clone size follow that table, whereas D and trimming were derived from the DNA. The sample has around 340,000 clones, around 82% seen once. This chain uses TRBV14 with TRBJ2-7, with D possibly matching TRBD1 (6 bases). This clonotype originated in a man in his thirties or forties with active or convalescent COVID-19. Sequenced sample: peripheral blood. CDR3 nucleotide sequence: TGTGCCAGCAGCCCCACGGGACACCAAATGGGCGAGCAGTACTTC. Translation: CASSPTGHQMGEQYF.